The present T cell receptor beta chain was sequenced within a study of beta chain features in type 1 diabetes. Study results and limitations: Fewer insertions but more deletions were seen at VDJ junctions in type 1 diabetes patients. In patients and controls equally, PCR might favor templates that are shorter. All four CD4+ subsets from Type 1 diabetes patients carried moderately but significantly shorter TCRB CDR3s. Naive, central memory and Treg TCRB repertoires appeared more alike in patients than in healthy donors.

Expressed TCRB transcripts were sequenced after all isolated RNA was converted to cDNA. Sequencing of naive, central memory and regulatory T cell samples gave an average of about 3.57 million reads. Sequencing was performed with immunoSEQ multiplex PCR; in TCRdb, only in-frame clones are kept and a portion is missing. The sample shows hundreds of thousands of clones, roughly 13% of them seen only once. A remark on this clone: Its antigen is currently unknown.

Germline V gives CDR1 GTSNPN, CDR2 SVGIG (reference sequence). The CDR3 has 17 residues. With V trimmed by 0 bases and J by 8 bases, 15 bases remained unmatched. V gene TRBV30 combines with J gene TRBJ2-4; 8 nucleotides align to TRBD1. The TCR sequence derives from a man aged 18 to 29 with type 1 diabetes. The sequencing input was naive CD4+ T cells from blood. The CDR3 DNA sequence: TGTGCCTGGAGTGTCCCCTGGACAGGGAAGGCTGCGCACATTCAGTACTTC. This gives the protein CAWSVPWTGKAAHIQYF. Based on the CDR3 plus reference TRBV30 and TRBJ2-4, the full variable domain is SQTIHQWPATLVQPVGSPLSLECTVEGTSNPNLYWYRQAAGRGLQLLFYSVGIGQISSEVPQNLSASRPQDRQFILSSKKLLLSDSGFYLCAWSVPWTGKAAHIQYFGAGTRLSVL.